Listed here are 16 T cell receptor beta chains from one sample, sequenced in a study of early stage breast cancer tumors. TCRdb keeps only in-frame clones here, not all; method: immunoSEQ multiplex PCR. The table has approximately 70,000 clones, 80% seen once; the top ten hold approximately 4.5%. The sample consisted of blood. The receptors stem from a person aged 40 to 49 with breast cancer.

The DNA of the CDR3 is TGTGCCAGCAGCTTGTTTCTCCGGGCCCCCTACGAGCAGTACTTC. It is translated as CASSLFLRAPYEQYF. The chain is built from TRBV5-8 and TRBJ2-7; no clear D gene. The ends were cut back, 1 base at V and 2 bases at J, with 13 bases in the middle. Germline loops: CDR1 SGHTS, CDR2 YDEGEE. The CDR3 covers 15 residues.

The rearrangement uses TRBV11-2 and TRBJ2-7; D is ambiguous. Germline CDR1 SGHAT, CDR2 FQNNGV. This CDR3 region has 11 residues. Between the trimmed V and J ends, which lost 3 bases and 4 bases, there was a span of 4 bases. This CDR3 reads CASSFKYEQYF. The CDR3 DNA reads TGTGCCAGCAGCTTTAAGTACGAGCAGTACTTC. The full variable domain, in which reference TRBV11-2 and TRBJ2-7 provide the parts outside the CDR3, is EAGVAQSPRYKIIEKRQSVAFWCNPISGHATLYWYQQILGQGPKLLIQFQNNGVVDDSQLPKDRFSAERLKGVDSTLKIQPAKLEDSAVYLCASSFKYEQYFGPGTRLTVT.

With regard to this clone: Other DNA sequences within the sample encode an identical CDR3. The J gene is TRBJ1-3, the V gene TRBV5-1; no clear D gene. CDR3 length: 14 residues. Germline V gives CDR1 SGHRS, CDR2 YFSETQ. V was trimmed by 0 bases and J by 1 base, leaving 5 bases between them. The CDR3 here is CASSLASSGNTIYF. In DNA, the CDR3 is TGCGCCAGCAGCTTGGCGAGTTCTGGAAACACCATATATTTT.

This chain joins TRBV5-1 and TRBJ1-2; D gene unclear. Per the germline V gene, CDR1 is SGHRS and CDR2 is YFSETQ. Trimming took 0 bases from V and 4 from J, leaving 10 bases between them. The CDR3 spans 14 residues. The CDR3 region is CASSLEEGFYGYTF. The CDR3 DNA follows: TGCGCCAGCAGCTTGGAAGAGGGTTTCTATGGCTACACCTTC.

J is TRBJ2-7 and V is TRBV2; the D is unclear. Germline V gene lookup returns CDR1 SNHLY and CDR2 FYNNEI. The CDR3 is made up of 15 amino acids. V dropped 7 bases and J dropped 0 bases, with 16 bases sitting between them. CDR3 nucleotide sequence: TGTGCCAGCAAGAGCCACGCGGCGAGCTCCTACGAGCAGTACTTC. Translated: CASKSHAASSYEQYF.

The chain combines TRBV27 with TRBJ2-1; perhaps TRBD2 as D (5 bases). Germline loops: CDR1 MNHEY, CDR2 SMNVEV (reference sequence). V dropped 8 bases and J dropped 0 bases, with 14 bases sitting between them. The length of the CDR3 is 15 residues. The CDR3 coding sequence is TGTGCCAGCGGATCGGACTGGAGCTCCTACAATGAGCAGTTCTTC. This codes for CASGSDWSSYNEQFF.

The J gene is TRBJ2-7, the V gene TRBV18; 9 bases fit TRBD2. Germline loops: CDR1 KGHSH, CDR2 LQKENI. V lost 4 bases and J lost 4; bases outside the gene matches: 8. The CDR3 runs to 15 residues. The CDR3 reads CASSLAGVSSYEQYF. CDR3 bases: TGTGCCAGCTCACTAGCGGGAGTCTCGAGTTACGAGCAGTACTTC.

The V gene is TRBV19, the J gene TRBJ2-3, with TRBD1 identical over 7 bases. Germline V gene data show CDR1 as LNHDA and CDR2 as SQIVND (reference sequence). The V segment lost 7 bases and the J segment 1 base; nucleotides outside the gene matches: 11. There are 16 residues in the CDR3. The CDR3 spells CASIDGQAGGTDTQYF. The CDR3 DNA reads TGTGCCAGTATCGACGGACAGGCAGGGGGCACAGATACGCAGTATTTT.

The chain has TRBV6-1 and TRBJ2-7; 10 nucleotides line up with TRBD2. From germline, CDR1 is MNHNS and CDR2 SASEGT. V lost 2 bases and J lost 3; bases outside the gene matches: 7. This CDR3 region has 16 residues. The CDR3: CASSEKGLAKLYEQYF. CDR3 bases: TGTGCCAGCAGTGAAAAGGGACTAGCGAAACTCTACGAGCAGTACTTC.

The chain combines TRBV2 with TRBJ1-3; no clear D gene. Per the germline V gene, CDR1 is SNHLY and CDR2 is FYNNEI. Trimming removed 6 bases from V and 0 bases from J, with 15 bases in between. The CDR3 is made up of 16 amino acids. The DNA for the CDR3 is TGTGCCAGCAGCCTCAATCTGGGTAGCTCTGGAAACACCATATATTTT. Protein sequence: CASSLNLGSSGNTIYF.

The V call is TRBV6-5, the J call TRBJ1-2; D may be TRBD1 (5 bases). V was clipped by 7 bases and J by 5 bases, with 17 bases between them. CDR1 is MNHEY and CDR2 is SVGAGI in the germline V gene. The CDR3 runs 14 residues. CDR3 DNA sequence: TGTGCCAGCACCGGATCGGGGGGAGGGTATGGCTACACCTTC. Protein sequence: CASTGSGGGYGYTF.

The chain is built from TRBV28 and TRBJ1-5, with a tentative D call TRBD1 (5 bases). Germline V gene lookup returns CDR1 MDHEN and CDR2 SYDVKM. The CDR3 is 12 residues long. Trimming took 8 bases from V and 5 from J, leaving 10 bases between them. The CDR3 spells CASERGDQPQHF. As DNA, the CDR3 is TGTGCCAGCGAGAGGGGCGATCAGCCCCAGCATTTT.

The rearrangement links TRBV7-3 to TRBJ2-1, with 13 bases lining up with TRBD2. This CDR3 contains 15 residues. CDR1 is SGHTA, CDR2 FQGTGA, per germline. The trim removed 5 bases at V and 9 bases at J, leaving 7 bases unmatched. Here the CDR3 reads CASSLGLAGVSEQFF. The DNA for the CDR3 is TGTGCCAGCAGCCTTGGACTAGCGGGAGTTAGTGAGCAGTTCTTC.

The chain couples TRBV29-1 to TRBJ2-7, with a tentative D call TRBD2 (6 bases). Trimming shortened V by 5 bases and J by 6 bases, and 14 bases separated the two germline ends. This CDR3 comprises 12 residues. Germline values: CDR1 SQVTM, CDR2 ANQGSEA. The CDR3 bases are TGCAGCGTTTCGGGGGACGGGGGCGAGCAGTACTTC. It translates to CSVSGDGGEQYF.

V gene TRBV28 combines with J gene TRBJ1-5; tentative D call: TRBD1 (5 bases). Trimming left V 2 bases short and J 1 base short, with 6 bases between. From germline, CDR1 is MDHEN and CDR2 SYDVKM. This CDR3 region has 14 residues. DNA for the CDR3: TGTGCCAGCAGTTTAGACAGAAGCAATCAGCCCCAGCATTTT. Its protein is CASSLDRSNQPQHF.

The chain carries TRBV28 and TRBJ2-7; a weak D match, TRBD1 (5 bases). The CDR3 is 19 residues long. With 7 bases removed from V and 0 bases from J, the gap between germline ends came to 28 bases. Germline V lookup: CDR1 MDHEN, CDR2 SYDVKM. The CDR3 DNA is TGTGCCAGCAACCCTAGGGGCGACACCCGCCCTCAAATCTCCTACGAGCAGTACTTC. The encoded protein is CASNPRGDTRPQISYEQYF.